A single sample is the source of the 20 T cell receptor beta chains below, sequenced in a study of naive and memory T cell subsets. For these TCRs, the target antigens are not known. The beta constant-region primer was an equimolar mix of two oligonucleotides covering TRBC1 and TRBC2. Nested alpha and beta constant-region primers with the SP2 primer drove four PCR rounds on ligated cDNA. TCRdb used MiXCR to reprocess the UMI-ligation and nested PCR reads, holding one entry per CDR3 protein. This sample has 120,000 to 150,000 distinct CDR3 sequences, with more than 15% found just once. Overall study results and limits: Possibly reflecting memory cells re-expressing CD45RA, a few larger clonotypes occurred in naive repertoires, especially CD8.

Sequences were obtained from naive CD8+ T cells from blood. Source of these receptors: a human donor in good health.

This clonotype was counted a few times. DNA for the CDR3: TGTGCCAGCAGTTTTGGTGGGACAGATACGCAGTATTTT. It codes for CASSFGGTDTQYF. The genes are TRBV12-3 or TRBV12-4 and TRBJ2-3; D gene unclear. Deletions cut 3 bases from V and 3 bases from J, with 7 bases between. The CDR3 consists of 13 residues.

The genes are TRBV5-1 and TRBJ2-7; 10 nucleotides line up with TRBD1. This CDR3 has 14 residues. Trimming cost V 3 bases and J 5 bases; bases outside gene matches: 5. Germline assignment: CDR1 SGHRS and CDR2 YFSETQ. CDR3 DNA: TGCGCCAGCAGCTACCCCGGGACAGGGGACGAGCAGTACTTC. Translation: CASSYPGTGDEQYF.

This clonotype was observed a few times. The V and J genes are TRBV6-2 or TRBV6-3 and TRBJ2-1, with D unclear. This CDR3 spans 16 amino acids. V lost 5 bases to trimming and J lost 0 bases, with 14 bases between them. Germline assignment: CDR1 MNHEY and CDR2 SVGEGT. The CDR3 DNA sequence: TGTGCCAGCAGTAGCCTTGGTTCCAACTCCTACAATGAGCAGTTCTTC. This sequence encodes CASSSLGSNSYNEQFF.

This clonotype has only a few counts. The V gene is TRBV10-3, the J gene TRBJ2-3; perhaps TRBD1 as D (5 bases). The germline CDR1 and CDR2 sequences are ENHRY and SYGVKD. Between the trimmed V and J ends, which lost 2 bases and 2 bases, there was a span of 14 bases. The CDR3 sequence is 16 residues long. This CDR3 is CAISEPGFGSTDTQYF. CDR3 DNA sequence: TGTGCCATCAGTGAGCCAGGGTTTGGGTCCACAGATACGCAGTATTTT.

This clonotype has only a few counts. The chain recombines TRBV4-3 with TRBJ1-5; the D is unclear. The germline V gene has CDR1 LGHNA and CDR2 YSLEER. The germline V and J ends were trimmed by 3 bases and 2 bases, with 11 bases remaining between them. The CDR3 loop spans 15 amino acids. CDR3 DNA: TGCGCCAGCAGCCATCTTTTCGGGGGCAATCAGCCCCAGCATTTT. Its translation: CASSHLFGGNQPQHF.

This clonotype has at least ten counts. The chain carries TRBV5-5 and TRBJ1-1; 9 positions match TRBD1. The CDR3 is 16 amino acids. CDR1 and CDR2 from the germline V gene are SGHKS and YYEKEE (reference sequence). The V and J ends lost 0 bases and 0 bases, in that order; junction bases with no gene match: 3. This CDR3 reads CASSLAGQGLNTEAFF. CDR3 nucleotides: TGTGCCAGCAGCTTGGCAGGACAGGGGTTGAACACTGAAGCTTTCTTT.

This clonotype was picked up many times. The V call is TRBV9, the J call TRBJ2-5; 9 bases fit TRBD2. The CDR3 has 21 residues. CDR1 and CDR2 from the germline V gene are SGDLS and YYNGEE. The ends lost 3 bases at V and 0 bases at J; junction bases unmatched: 21. In DNA form, the CDR3 reads TGTGCCAGCAGCGACGGTAAATTGGCCGGGACTAGCCGAGAGAACCAAGAGACCCAGTACTTC. Translated, it gives CASSDGKLAGTSRENQETQYF.

This clonotype was detected a few times. This chain uses TRBV27 with TRBJ1-4; D uncertain. Trimming took off 6 bases at V and 8 bases at J, with 16 bases between the two ends. Germline V gene data show CDR1 as MNHEY and CDR2 as SMNVEV (reference sequence). The CDR3 contains 14 residues. The CDR3 coding sequence is TGTGCCAGCAGCCCGATCTTGACGGGAGAAAAACTGTTTTTT. This sequence encodes CASSPILTGEKLFF.

The chain links TRBV11-2 to TRBJ1-1, with D hard to call. The germline gives CDR1 SGHAT, CDR2 FQNNGV. Deletions cut 5 bases from V and 5 bases from J, with 15 bases between. This CDR3 region has 14 residues. The CDR3 region has the DNA TGTGCCAGCAGCGGGGAGTTGCGGAGGACTGAAGCTTTCTTT. Amino acid sequence: CASSGELRRTEAFF.

This clonotype was seen at least ten times. V is TRBV5-6 and J is TRBJ2-5; D perhaps matches TRBD1 (6 bases). The CDR3 extends over 15 amino acids. Trimming took off 4 bases at V and 3 bases at J, with 16 bases between the two ends. Germline loops: CDR1 SGHDT, CDR2 YYEEEE. The CDR3 DNA reads TGTGCCAGCAGCCCTTTGGGGGCCGCGGAAGAGACCCAGTACTTC. It yields the protein CASSPLGAAEETQYF.

This clonotype was picked up a small number of times. V is TRBV4-1 and J is TRBJ1-1, with D hard to call. Germline CDR1 MGHRA, CDR2 YSYEKL. V gave up 4 bases and J gave up 7 bases, with 19 bases separating them. The length of the CDR3 is 15 residues. CDR3 DNA: TGCGCCAGCAGCCTTGGTTCCCCGGGGTCCAGTGAAGCTTTCTTT. It translates to CASSLGSPGSSEAFF.

The rearrangement links TRBV27 to TRBJ2-1; TRBD2 matches 10 bases. Germline lookup yields CDR1 MNHEY and CDR2 SMNVEV (reference sequence). Trimming cost V 11 bases and J 9 bases; bases outside gene matches: 10. The CDR3 has 13 residues. CDR3: CAAGASGSGEQFF. The DNA for the CDR3 is TGTGCCGCTGGGGCTAGCGGGAGTGGTGAGCAGTTCTTC.

This clonotype was observed a handful of times. This chain links TRBV29-1 with TRBJ2-1; 9 bases are a match to TRBD2. Trimming removed 0 bases from V and 3 bases from J; junction bases left unmatched: 6. The germline V gene encodes CDR1 SQVTM and CDR2 ANQGSEA. This CDR3 spans 16 amino acids. DNA for the CDR3: TGCAGCGTTGAAGAACGGCCAGCGGGAGGCTACAATGAGCAGTTCTTC. It codes for CSVEERPAGGYNEQFF.

J is TRBJ1-5 and V is TRBV28; D ambiguous. CDR1 MDHEN and CDR2 SYDVKM come from the germline V gene. Trimming stripped 2 bases from V and 2 bases from J, with 10 bases between. This CDR3 contains 15 residues. The CDR3 loop reads CASSLVASRNQPQHF. CDR3 coding DNA: TGTGCCAGCAGTTTAGTAGCTTCTCGCAATCAGCCCCAGCATTTT.

The DNA for the CDR3 is TGCAGCGTTGGACTCAGGGGGGACGAGCAGTACTTC. Residues: CSVGLRGDEQYF. The genes are TRBV29-1 and TRBJ2-7, with D perhaps TRBD1 (7 bases). This CDR3 is built from 12 residues. V was clipped by 4 bases and J by 5 bases, with 12 bases between them. CDR1 SQVTM and CDR2 ANQGSEA come from the germline V gene.

The rearrangement links TRBV27 to TRBJ2-7, with 8 bases lining up with TRBD2. Germline CDR1 MNHEY, CDR2 SMNVEV (reference sequence). The CDR3 sequence is 14 residues long. V lost 6 bases, J lost 5 bases, and 9 bases stayed unmatched. The CDR3 region is CASRLGVAGNEQYF. In DNA, the CDR3 is TGTGCCAGCAGGCTCGGGGTAGCGGGGAACGAGCAGTACTTC.

This chain connects TRBV5-1 to TRBJ2-7; D possibly corresponds to TRBD1 (6 bases). Germline values: CDR1 SGHRS, CDR2 YFSETQ. The CDR3 extends over 16 amino acids. V was shortened by 4 bases and J by 3 bases, with 20 bases between the two germline ends. The CDR3 bases are TGCGCCAGCAGCGCCGCCGGACAGATGAGCGTCTACGAGCAGTACTTC. Protein product: CASSAAGQMSVYEQYF.

This chain joins TRBV6-2 or TRBV6-3 and TRBJ1-6; D is undetermined. The V end was cut by 5 bases, the J end by 6 bases, with 17 bases between. The CDR3 consists of 16 residues. Per germline, CDR1 MNHEY and CDR2 SVGEGT. CDR3: CASSDRSGRVNSPLHF. CDR3 DNA sequence: TGTGCCAGCAGTGACCGTTCCGGGAGGGTTAATTCACCCCTCCACTTT.

The V and J genes are TRBV27 and TRBJ2-3, with D perhaps being TRBD1 or TRBD2 (5 bases each). Germline V gene lookup returns CDR1 MNHEY and CDR2 SMNVEV (reference sequence). Trimming took 4 bases from V and 4 from J, leaving 9 bases between them. The CDR3 extends over 13 amino acids. The CDR3: CASSWVGADTQYF. CDR3 bases: TGTGCCAGCAGTTGGGTGGGGGCAGATACGCAGTATTTT.

The J gene is TRBJ2-3, the V gene TRBV6-5; D perhaps matches TRBD1 (6 bases). CDR3 length: 18 amino acids. CDR1 is MNHEY and CDR2 is SVGAGI in the germline V gene. V was pared by 5 bases and J by 0 bases, with 21 bases between. DNA of the CDR3: TGTGCCAGCAGTCGAGGGACAACACCAATCACTAGCACAGATACGCAGTATTTT. This sequence encodes CASSRGTTPITSTDTQYF.